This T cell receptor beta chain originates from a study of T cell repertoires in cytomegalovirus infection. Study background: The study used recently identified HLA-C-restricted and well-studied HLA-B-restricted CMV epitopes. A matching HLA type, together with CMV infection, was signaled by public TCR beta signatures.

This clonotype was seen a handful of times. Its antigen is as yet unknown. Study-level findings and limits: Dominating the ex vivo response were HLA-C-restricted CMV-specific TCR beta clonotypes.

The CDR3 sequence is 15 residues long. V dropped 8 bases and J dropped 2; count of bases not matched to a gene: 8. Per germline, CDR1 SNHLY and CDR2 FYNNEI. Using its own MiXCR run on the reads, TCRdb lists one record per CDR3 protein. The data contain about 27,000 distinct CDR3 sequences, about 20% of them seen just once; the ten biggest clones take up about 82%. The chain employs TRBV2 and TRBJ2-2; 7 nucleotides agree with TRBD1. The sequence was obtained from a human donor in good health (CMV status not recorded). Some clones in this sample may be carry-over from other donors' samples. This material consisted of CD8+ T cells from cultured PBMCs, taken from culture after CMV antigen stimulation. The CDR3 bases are TGTGCCAGCCTAACGACAGGGATAAACACCGGGGAGCTGTTTTTT. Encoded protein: CASLTTGINTGELFF.